This T cell receptor (beta chain) derives from a study of T cell changes during pregnancy in multiple sclerosis. TCRdb's table, derived via immunoSEQ multiplex PCR, lists solely in-frame clones and lacks some. Altogether 35,000 or so clones are present, around 90% being singletons, with the ten largest covering more than 0.4%. The CDR3 is made up of 12 amino acids. Germline assignment: CDR1 SQVTM and CDR2 ANQGSEA. With 7 bases removed from V and 8 bases from J, the gap between germline ends came to 14 bases. The sample in question was CD4+ T cells from peripheral blood mononuclear cells, obtained after pregnancy. This clonotype was sampled from a female donor with multiple sclerosis, enrolled in a pregnancy study. This sequence joins TRBV29-1 and TRBJ2-2; the D gene is possibly TRBD2 (5 bases). CDR3 sequence: CSGSTSGGELFF. The CDR3 DNA is TGCAGCGGCTCCACTTCGGGGGGGGAGCTGTTTTTT.